These 16 T cell receptor beta chains were all obtained from the same sample, sequenced in a study of T cell repertoires in cytomegalovirus infection. From the reads, TCRdb called clonotypes with MiXCR, one entry per CDR3 protein. The sample has roughly 800,000 distinct CDR3 sequences, about 29% seen once. Their antigen targets remain unknown. Material: cultured CD8+ T cells from PBMCs, obtained from culture after CMV antigen stimulation. The source is a human donor in good health (CMV status not recorded). Some clones in this sample may be carry-over from other donors' samples.

This clonotype was observed a few times. The genes are TRBV6-8 and TRBJ2-5; weak D call: TRBD2 (6 bases). V was cut by 7 bases and J by 5 bases, with 14 bases left in between. Germline values: CDR1 MNHGY, CDR2 SAAAGT. The CDR3 runs 13 residues. In DNA form, the CDR3 reads TGTGCCAGCACCTGGGGGGTGGCGGAGACCCAGTACTTC. Translating gives CASTWGVAETQYF.

This clonotype was seen only a few times. The chain combines TRBV28 with TRBJ1-1; D unclear. CDR3 length: 15 amino acids. Germline V gene sequence: CDR1 MDHEN, CDR2 SYDVKM. Deletions cut 6 bases from V and 0 bases from J, with 14 bases between. Here the CDR3 DNA reads TGTGCCAGCAGCCTTTATCACGGCATGAACACTGAAGCTTTCTTT. This sequence encodes CASSLYHGMNTEAFF.

This clonotype showed up just a few times. The CDR3 DNA reads as TGTGCCAGCAGCTCCTACACAGGGGAAAGTGAAAAACTGTTTTTT. Protein sequence: CASSSYTGESEKLFF. This chain links TRBV9 with TRBJ1-4; 7 bases agree with TRBD1. The V gene's germline CDR1 is SGDLS and CDR2 YYNGEE. The CDR3 is made up of 15 amino acids. Unmatched junction bases numbered 10, after V lost 4 bases and J lost 7 bases.

CDR3 residues: CASSYRGALETQYF. CDR3 DNA: TGTGCCAGCAGTTACCGGGGGGCCCTGGAGACCCAGTACTTC. This sequence joins TRBV6-6 and TRBJ2-5, with D perhaps matching TRBD2 (7 bases). CDR1 is MNHNY, CDR2 SVGAGI, per germline (reference sequence). V shed 2 bases and J shed 5 bases, with 12 bases lying between them. The CDR3 loop spans 14 amino acids.

The chain carries TRBV15 and TRBJ2-2; possible D gene TRBD2, 6 bases. This CDR3 is 15 amino acids long. Trimming removed 6 bases at V and 4 bases at J, with 15 bases between. Germline CDR1 is LNHNV and CDR2 is YYDKDF (reference sequence). CDR3 loop: CATSKPGLITGELFF. The DNA for the CDR3 is TGTGCCACCAGTAAACCGGGACTCATCACCGGGGAGCTGTTTTTT.

This clonotype was counted only a few times. CDR3 nucleotide sequence: TGTGCCAGCAGTTTGGGAAGACAAGATGGCTACACCTTC. Translating gives CASSLGRQDGYTF. The chain has TRBV12-3 or TRBV12-4 and TRBJ1-2; D ambiguous. V lost 3 bases to trimming and J lost 6 bases, with 11 bases between them. This CDR3 region has 13 residues.

This clonotype occurred a few times. The rearrangement links TRBV12-3 or TRBV12-4 to TRBJ1-6, with D hard to call. V lost 6 bases and J 6 bases, leaving 15 bases between the germline ends. CDR3 size: 15 residues. The CDR3 DNA reads TGTGCCAGCAGCGACCAGGAGGCGCTTAATTCACCCCTCCACTTT. This translates into CASSDQEALNSPLHF.

This clonotype was observed a few times. This sequence joins TRBV7-9 and TRBJ2-2; D not resolved. Per the germline V gene, CDR1 is SEHNR and CDR2 is FQNEAQ (reference sequence). Trimming left V 3 bases short and J 6 bases short, with 14 bases between. This CDR3 comprises 15 residues. The CDR3 DNA is TGTGCCAGCAGCTTCCTAGGACCGTCGGCCGGGGAGCTGTTTTTT. Residues: CASSFLGPSAGELFF.

This sequence joins TRBV12-3 or TRBV12-4 and TRBJ1-1, with TRBD1 as a possible D gene (5 bases). Trimming took off 6 bases at V and 8 bases at J, with 13 bases between the two ends. The CDR3 is made up of 12 amino acids. CDR3 sequence: CASRTSGREAFF. CDR3 DNA: TGTGCCAGCAGAACCTCGGGACGGGAAGCTTTCTTT.

This clonotype has only one observation. This chain uses TRBV12-3 or TRBV12-4 with TRBJ2-3; D ambiguous. V was trimmed by 7 bases and J by 2 bases, leaving 10 bases between them. This CDR3 is built from 13 residues. The CDR3 loop is CASTAEPTDTQYF. Written as DNA, the CDR3 is TGTGCCAGCACAGCCGAACCCACAGATACGCAGTATTTT.

This clonotype was picked up a small number of times. The chain carries TRBV15 and TRBJ1-1, with 11 bases identical to TRBD1. This CDR3 has 18 residues. Trimming removed 3 bases from V and 3 bases from J; junction bases left unmatched: 12. Germline V CDR1 and CDR2: LNHNV, YYDKDF (reference sequence). For the CDR3, the DNA is TGTGCCACCAGCAGTTATCCGGACAGGGGGCCGGAGGACACTGAAGCTTTCTTT. Protein sequence: CATSSYPDRGPEDTEAFF. The whole variable domain, filled in from reference TRBV15 and TRBJ1-1, reads DAMVIQNPRYQVTQFGKPVTLSCSQTLNHNVMYWYQQKSSQAPKLLFHYYDKDFNNEADTPDNFQSRRPNTSFCFLDIRSPGLGDTAMYLCATSSYPDRGPEDTEAFFGQGTRLTVV.

The chain has TRBV6-4 and TRBJ1-2, with 7 bases that match TRBD1. The germline V gene has CDR1 MRHNA and CDR2 SNTAGT. V lost 0 bases to trimming and J lost 8 bases; unmatched junction nucleotides: 15. This CDR3 has 17 residues. CDR3 region: CASSDSYYIDRVGGYTF. DNA of the CDR3: TGTGCCAGCAGTGACTCCTACTATATCGACAGGGTAGGAGGCTACACCTTC.

This clonotype was detected a few times. The chain employs TRBV27 and TRBJ1-4; 7 bases fit TRBD1. The CDR3 runs to 15 residues. The junction had 8 bases not matched to a gene; V was cut back by 5 bases and J by 5 bases. Per the germline V gene, CDR1 is MNHEY and CDR2 is SMNVEV (reference sequence). The CDR3 DNA is TGTGCCAGCAGTCCGACAGGGATTATAAATGAAAAACTGTTTTTT. Protein: CASSPTGIINEKLFF.

Only a few counts were recorded for this clonotype. The CDR3 DNA reads TGTGCCAGCAGTCCAGGGGCGGGGGAGCAGTACTTC. Encoded protein: CASSPGAGEQYF. V is TRBV6-5 and J is TRBJ2-7, with D tentatively TRBD1 or TRBD2 (6 bases each). Deletions cut 5 bases from V and 7 bases from J, with 12 bases between. The germline gives CDR1 MNHEY, CDR2 SVGAGI. This CDR3 is built from 12 residues.

This chain uses TRBV19 with TRBJ1-1; a possible D gene is TRBD1 (6 bases). The CDR3 extends over 12 amino acids. V shed 8 bases and J shed 7 bases, with 14 bases lying between them. Germline CDR1 reads LNHDA; CDR2 reads SQIVND (reference sequence). CDR3 DNA sequence: TGTGCCAGTGAGACCGGGACAAATGAAGCTTTCTTT. Its translation: CASETGTNEAFF. Looking up the rest from reference TRBV19 and TRBJ1-1 gives the full variable domain: DGGITQSPKYLFRKEGQNVTLSCEQNLNHDAMYWYRQDPGQGLRLIYYSQIVNDFQKGDIAEGYSVSREKKESFPLTVTSAQKNPTAFYLCASETGTNEAFFGQGTRLTVV.

J is TRBJ1-4 and V is TRBV6-1; TRBD1 matches at 8 bases. Looked up from germline, CDR1 is MNHNS and CDR2 is SASEGT. This CDR3 is built from 14 residues. V lost 9 bases and J lost 6; bases outside the gene matches: 9. The CDR3 sequence is CASTGQGRYEKLFF. The CDR3 coding sequence is TGTGCCAGTACCGGACAGGGACGGTATGAAAAACTGTTTTTT.